This TCR beta chain was sequenced during a study of identical twins. Study findings and constraints: Among monozygotic twins, out-of-frame TCR alpha sharing exceeded what models predicted.

This clonotype appeared a few times. Its specificity is unknown. Germline V gene sequence: CDR1 DFQATT, CDR2 SNEGSKA (reference sequence). Trimming pared 6 bases from V and 3 bases from J, leaving 14 bases between. The CDR3 contains 13 residues. A universal primer site was created by template switching, with the cDNA bearing unique molecular identifiers. TCRdb used MiXCR to reprocess the 5' RACE reads, holding one entry per CDR3 protein. The sample lists around 490,000 distinct CDR3 sequences; about 15% were seen once. The sample also formed part of further work on yellow fever vaccine responses in identical twins.

The material sequenced was CD4+ T cells sorted from blood. The receptor comes from a woman aged 18-35 years in good health. The chain couples TRBV20-1 to TRBJ1-1; no reliable D call. In DNA, the CDR3 is TGCAGTGCATCCAGAGCTTTAGACACTGAAGCTTTCTTT. Residues: CSASRALDTEAFF.